A selection of T cell receptor beta chains follows, all from one sample in a study of T-cell reconstitution after alpha-beta-depleted transplantation in children. TCRdb analysed the PCR reads with MiXCR anew, one entry per CDR3 protein. The sample has 60,000 to 85,000 distinct CDR3 sequences, 15% to 20% seen once. Material: PBMCs, mostly from graft donor cells, obtained 360 days after TCRalphabeta/CD19-depleted stem cell transplant. These receptors were collected from a male patient under 10 years old who had a stem cell transplant for acute lymphoblastic leukemia, so the T cells may come from the graft donor. Each CDR3 is given with its conserved first and last residue. Each record gives: V gene, CDR3 protein.

TRBV6-5	CASSYWGPGATDTQYF
TRBV15	CATSRGGTFLSYEQYF
TRBV3-1	CASSQYGRENSPLHF
TRBV12-3/TRBV12-4	CASSSRDSPTTDTQYF
TRBV9	CASSDRDSYEQYF
TRBV5-1	CASSLRLAVIYNEQFF
TRBV18	CASSTGAKYGYTF
TRBV6-5	CASSYSGLAGDIQYF
TRBV20-1	CSATDRRYGYTF
TRBV5-1	CASSGRTGLNTEAFF
TRBV18	CASSPVQGGTNQPQHF
TRBV20-1	CSALGLFSYNEQFF
TRBV9	CASSLSGQGVETQYF
TRBV5-1	CASSLGATGIGTDTQYF
TRBV13	CASSGGGASEGYTF
TRBV7-9	CASSSWRDRGNYGYTF
TRBV20-1	CSARRDRGRDTQYF
TRBV4-1	CASSQDGTSGRGDEQFF
TRBV12-3/TRBV12-4	CASSSWTVPDTQYF
TRBV21-1	CASSKDMAVLGIPLSYEQYF
TRBV12-3/TRBV12-4	CASSNRVTGELFF
TRBV5-1	CASSLGFGTGTDTQYF
TRBV7-9	CASSLANEGGTEAFF
TRBV6-4	CASSDPLAGGLEAKNIQYF
TRBV20-1	CSARTRGSYEQYF
TRBV3-1	CASSQDVNINYGYTF
TRBV5-6	CASSSPSTAGTYNEQFF
TRBV25-1	CASSETRFEQYF
TRBV3-1	CASSQEFGEQAFF
TRBV3-1	CASSRQGSGYTF
TRBV5-1	CASSSPAATDTQYF
TRBV18	CASSPGTANEKLFF
TRBV5-1	CASSLATGPFSYEQYF
TRBV7-9	CASSPVQGLNTEAFF
TRBV20-1	CSAKQGAYEQYF
TRBV13	CARSPGRNEQFF
TRBV20-1	CSARGDREESPLHF
TRBV10-3	CAIGGGGNGAYEQYF
TRBV10-3	CAISDPTSYEQYF
TRBV10-1	CASSESSRLSEQYF
TRBV12-3/TRBV12-4	CASSLARQSYNEQFF
TRBV20-1	CSAISEPGANVLTF
TRBV5-1	CASSFGGPPLSEQYF
TRBV4-2	CASSQWRGGSYNEQFF
TRBV7-8	CASSVPGLGGRGGSYNEQFF